The subject of this entry is one T cell receptor beta chain. The germline V gene encodes CDR1 SGHRS and CDR2 YFSETQ. Trimming removed 0 bases from V and 2 bases from J, with 13 bases in between. CDR3 size: 16 residues. Data came from immunoSEQ multiplex PCR; TCRdb stores just in-frame clones and leaves some out. The sample has tens of thousands of clones, 85% to 90% seen once. The data stem from a study of control samples from healthy donors and cancer patients. The TCR comes from a man aged 50 to 59 in good health. This rearrangement joins TRBV5-1 to TRBJ2-3, with D unresolved. The sample was blood. The CDR3: CASSLGGGPSTDTQYF. The CDR3 coding sequence is TGCGCCAGCAGCTTGGGCGGCGGTCCCTCCACAGATACGCAGTATTTT.